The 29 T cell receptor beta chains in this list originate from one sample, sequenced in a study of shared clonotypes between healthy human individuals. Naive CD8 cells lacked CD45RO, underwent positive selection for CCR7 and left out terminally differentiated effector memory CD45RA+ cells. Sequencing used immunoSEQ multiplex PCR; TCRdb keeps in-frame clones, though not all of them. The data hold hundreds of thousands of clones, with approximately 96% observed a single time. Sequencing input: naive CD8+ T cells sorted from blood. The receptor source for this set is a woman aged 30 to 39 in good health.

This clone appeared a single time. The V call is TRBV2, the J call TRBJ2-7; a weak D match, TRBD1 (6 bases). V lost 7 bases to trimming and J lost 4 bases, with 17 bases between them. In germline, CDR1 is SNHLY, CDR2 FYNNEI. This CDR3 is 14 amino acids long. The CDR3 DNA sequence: TGTGCCAGCAAAAACAGGGCTGATCGGTACGAGCAGTACTTC. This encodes CASKNRADRYEQYF.

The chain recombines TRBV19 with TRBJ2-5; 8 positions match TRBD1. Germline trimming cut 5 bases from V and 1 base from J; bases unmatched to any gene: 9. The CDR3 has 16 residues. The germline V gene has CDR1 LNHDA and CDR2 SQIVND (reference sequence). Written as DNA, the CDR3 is TGTGCCAGTAGTCCGTGGGACAGGCTTGGCCAAGAGACCCAGTACTTC. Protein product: CASSPWDRLGQETQYF.

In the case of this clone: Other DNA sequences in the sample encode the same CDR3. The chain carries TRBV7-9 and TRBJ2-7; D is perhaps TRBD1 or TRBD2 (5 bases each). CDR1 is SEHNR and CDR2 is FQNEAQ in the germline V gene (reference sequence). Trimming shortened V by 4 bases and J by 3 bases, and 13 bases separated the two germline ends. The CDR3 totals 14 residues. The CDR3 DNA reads TGTGCCAGCAGCTCAACTGGGACCGGCTACGAGCAGTACTTC. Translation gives CASSSTGTGYEQYF. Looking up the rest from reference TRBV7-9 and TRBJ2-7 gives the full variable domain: DTGVSQNPRHKITKRGQNVTFRCDPISEHNRLYWYRQTLGQGPEFLTYFQNEAQLEKSRLLSDRFSAERPKGSFSTLEIQRTEQGDSAMYLCASSSTGTGYEQYFGPGTRLTVT.

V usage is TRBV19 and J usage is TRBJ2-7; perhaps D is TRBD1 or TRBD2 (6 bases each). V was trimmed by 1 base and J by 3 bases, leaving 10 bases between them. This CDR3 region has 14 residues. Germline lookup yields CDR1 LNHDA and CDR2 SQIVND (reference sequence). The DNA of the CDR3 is TGTGCCAGTAGTATAGCGGGGGCCAGCTACGAGCAGTACTTC. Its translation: CASSIAGASYEQYF.

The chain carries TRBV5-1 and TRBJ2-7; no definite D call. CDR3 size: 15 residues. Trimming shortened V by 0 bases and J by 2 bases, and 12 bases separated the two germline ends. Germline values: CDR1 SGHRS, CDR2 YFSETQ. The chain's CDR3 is CASSLAPSLTYEQYF. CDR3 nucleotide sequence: TGCGCCAGCAGCTTGGCGCCCAGTCTTACCTACGAGCAGTACTTC.

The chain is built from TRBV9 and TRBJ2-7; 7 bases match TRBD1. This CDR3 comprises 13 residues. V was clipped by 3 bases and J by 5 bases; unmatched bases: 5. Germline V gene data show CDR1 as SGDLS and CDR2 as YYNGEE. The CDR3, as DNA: TGTGCCAGCAGCGGAACCGGGACAGACGAGCAGTACTTC. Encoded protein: CASSGTGTDEQYF.

In nucleotides, the CDR3 is TGCAGCGTTGTGGCTGTCTACGAGCAGTACTTC. Its protein is CSVVAVYEQYF. The chain links TRBV29-1 to TRBJ2-5; no definite D call. With the DNA end fitting TRBJ2-7 better, the J assignment may be wrong. The CDR3 has 11 residues. CDR1 is SQVTM, CDR2 ANQGSEA, per germline.

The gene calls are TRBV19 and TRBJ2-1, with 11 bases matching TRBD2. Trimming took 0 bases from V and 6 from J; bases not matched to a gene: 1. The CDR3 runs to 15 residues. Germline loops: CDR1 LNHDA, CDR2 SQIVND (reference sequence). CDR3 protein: CASSIDTSGSNEQFF. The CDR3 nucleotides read TGTGCCAGTAGTATAGATACTAGCGGGAGCAATGAGCAGTTCTTC.

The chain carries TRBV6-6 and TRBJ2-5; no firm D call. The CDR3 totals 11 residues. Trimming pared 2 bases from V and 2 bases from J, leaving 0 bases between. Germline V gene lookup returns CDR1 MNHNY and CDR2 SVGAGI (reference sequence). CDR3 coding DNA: TGTGCCAGCAGTTACCAAGAGACCCAGTACTTC. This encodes CASSYQETQYF.

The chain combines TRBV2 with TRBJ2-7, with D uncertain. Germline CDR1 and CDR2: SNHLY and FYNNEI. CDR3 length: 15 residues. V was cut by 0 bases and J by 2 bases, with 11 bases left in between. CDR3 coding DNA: TGTGCCAGCAGTGAAGCTAAGATCGCCACCTACGAGCAGTACTTC. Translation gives CASSEAKIATYEQYF.

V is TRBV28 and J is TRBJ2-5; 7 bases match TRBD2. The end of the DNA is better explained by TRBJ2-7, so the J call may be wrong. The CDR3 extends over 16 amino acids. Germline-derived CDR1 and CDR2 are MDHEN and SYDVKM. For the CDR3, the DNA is TGTGCCAGCAGTTTCCCTCCTGCTAGCGGCTCCTACGAGCAGTACTTC. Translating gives CASSFPPASGSYEQYF.

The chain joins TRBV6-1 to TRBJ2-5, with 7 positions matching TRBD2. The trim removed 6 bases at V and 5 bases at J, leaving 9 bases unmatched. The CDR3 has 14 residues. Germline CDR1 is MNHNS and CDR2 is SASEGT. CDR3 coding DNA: TGTGCCAGCAGCCGGGGAGGGGCCCCGGAGACCCAGTACTTC. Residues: CASSRGGAPETQYF.

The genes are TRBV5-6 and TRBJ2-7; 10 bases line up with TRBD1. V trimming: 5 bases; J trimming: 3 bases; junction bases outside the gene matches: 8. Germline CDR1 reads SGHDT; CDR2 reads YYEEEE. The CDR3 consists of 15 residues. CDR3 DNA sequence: TGTGCCAGCAGTTATTTCGGGACAGGGGACTACGAGCAGTACTTC. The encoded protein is CASSYFGTGDYEQYF.

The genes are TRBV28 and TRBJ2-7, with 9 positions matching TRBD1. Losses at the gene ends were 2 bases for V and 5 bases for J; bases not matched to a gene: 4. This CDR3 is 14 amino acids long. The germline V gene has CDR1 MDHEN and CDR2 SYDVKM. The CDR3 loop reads CASSLETGGNEQYF. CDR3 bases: TGTGCCAGCAGTTTAGAAACAGGGGGCAACGAGCAGTACTTC.

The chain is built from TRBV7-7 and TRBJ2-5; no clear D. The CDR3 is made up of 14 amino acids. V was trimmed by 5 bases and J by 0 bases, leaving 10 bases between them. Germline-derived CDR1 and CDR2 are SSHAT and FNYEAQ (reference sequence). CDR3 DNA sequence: TGTGCCAGCAGCCGCCTAGAAGACCAAGAGACCCAGTACTTC. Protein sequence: CASSRLEDQETQYF.

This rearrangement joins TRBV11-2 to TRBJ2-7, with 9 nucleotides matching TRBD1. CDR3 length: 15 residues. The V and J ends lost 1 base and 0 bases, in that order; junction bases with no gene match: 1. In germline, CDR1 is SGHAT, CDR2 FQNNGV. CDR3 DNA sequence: TGTGCCAGCAGCTTAGGGGACAGGGACTCCTACGAGCAGTACTTC. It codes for CASSLGDRDSYEQYF.

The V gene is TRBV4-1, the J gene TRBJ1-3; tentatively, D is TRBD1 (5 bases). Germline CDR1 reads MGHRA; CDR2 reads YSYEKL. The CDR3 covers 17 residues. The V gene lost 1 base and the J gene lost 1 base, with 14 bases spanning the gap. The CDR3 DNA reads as TGCGCCAGCAGCCAAGGTGCCAAGGCAGGGTCTGGAAACACCATATATTTT. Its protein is CASSQGAKAGSGNTIYF.

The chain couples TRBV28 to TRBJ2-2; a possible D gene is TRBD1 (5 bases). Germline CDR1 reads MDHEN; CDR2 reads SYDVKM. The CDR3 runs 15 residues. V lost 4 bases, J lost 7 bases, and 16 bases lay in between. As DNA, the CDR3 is TGTGCCAGCAGTTATAGCCTAGGGGTTCGCGGGGAGCTGTTTTTT. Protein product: CASSYSLGVRGELFF.

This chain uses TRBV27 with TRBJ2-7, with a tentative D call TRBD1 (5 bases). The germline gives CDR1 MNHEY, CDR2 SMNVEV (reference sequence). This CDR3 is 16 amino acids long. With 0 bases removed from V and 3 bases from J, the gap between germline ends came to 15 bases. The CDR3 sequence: CASSLSRAGSSYEQYF. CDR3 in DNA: TGTGCCAGCAGTTTATCAAGGGCAGGGTCCAGCTACGAGCAGTACTTC.

The DNA for the CDR3 is TGTGCCAGCAGTTGCCCCCCGCAGGGGATTCTTTATGAAGAGACCCAGTACTTC. It specifies CASSCPPQGILYEETQYF. The gene calls are TRBV28 and TRBJ2-5; D may be TRBD1 (6 bases). The CDR3 totals 18 residues. Trimming left V 4 bases short and J 3 bases short, with 24 bases between. CDR1 MDHEN and CDR2 SYDVKM come from the germline V gene.

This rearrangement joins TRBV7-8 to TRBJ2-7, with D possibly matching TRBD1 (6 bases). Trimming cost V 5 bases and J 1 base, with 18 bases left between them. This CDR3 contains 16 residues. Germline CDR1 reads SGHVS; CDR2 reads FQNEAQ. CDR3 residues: CASSPPGTRKSYEQYF. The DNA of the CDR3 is TGTGCCAGCAGCCCCCCCGGGACACGGAAATCCTACGAGCAGTACTTC.

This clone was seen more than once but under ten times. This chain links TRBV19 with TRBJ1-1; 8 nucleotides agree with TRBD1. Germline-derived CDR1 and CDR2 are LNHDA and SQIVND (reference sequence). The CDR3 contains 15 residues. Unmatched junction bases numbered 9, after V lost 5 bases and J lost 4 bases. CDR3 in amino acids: CASSRLDRDPTEAFF. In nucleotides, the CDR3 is TGTGCCAGTAGTCGCTTGGACAGGGACCCCACTGAAGCTTTCTTT. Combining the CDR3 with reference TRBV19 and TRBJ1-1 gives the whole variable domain DGGITQSPKYLFRKEGQNVTLSCEQNLNHDAMYWYRQDPGQGLRLIYYSQIVNDFQKGDIAEGYSVSREKKESFPLTVTSAQKNPTAFYLCASSRLDRDPTEAFFGQGTRLTVV.

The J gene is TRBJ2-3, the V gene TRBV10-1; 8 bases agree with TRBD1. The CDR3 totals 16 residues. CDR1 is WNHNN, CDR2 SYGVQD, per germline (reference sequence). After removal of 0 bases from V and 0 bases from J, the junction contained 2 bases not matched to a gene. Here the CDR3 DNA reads TGCGCCAGCAGTGAGTCGGGACAGGTTAGCACAGATACGCAGTATTTT. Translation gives CASSESGQVSTDTQYF.

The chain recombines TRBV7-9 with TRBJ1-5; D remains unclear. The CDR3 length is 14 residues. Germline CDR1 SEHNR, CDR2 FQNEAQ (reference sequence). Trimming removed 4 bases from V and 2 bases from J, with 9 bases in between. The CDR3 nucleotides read TGTGCCAGCAGCTCCGGACCAGGCAATCAGCCCCAGCATTTT. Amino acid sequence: CASSSGPGNQPQHF.

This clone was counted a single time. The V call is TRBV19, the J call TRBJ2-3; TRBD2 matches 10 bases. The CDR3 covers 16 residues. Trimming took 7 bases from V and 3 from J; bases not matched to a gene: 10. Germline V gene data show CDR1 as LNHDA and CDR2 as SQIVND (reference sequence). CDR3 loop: CASKSSGSGRTDTQYF. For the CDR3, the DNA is TGTGCCAGTAAATCTAGCGGGAGCGGTAGGACAGATACGCAGTATTTT.

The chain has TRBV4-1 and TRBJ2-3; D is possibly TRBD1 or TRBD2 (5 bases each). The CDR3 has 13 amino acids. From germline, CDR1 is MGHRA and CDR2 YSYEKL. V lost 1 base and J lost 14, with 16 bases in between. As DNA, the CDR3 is TGCGCCAGCAGCCAAGGGGACGGCTACCGGGGGTATTTT. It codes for CASSQGDGYRGYF.

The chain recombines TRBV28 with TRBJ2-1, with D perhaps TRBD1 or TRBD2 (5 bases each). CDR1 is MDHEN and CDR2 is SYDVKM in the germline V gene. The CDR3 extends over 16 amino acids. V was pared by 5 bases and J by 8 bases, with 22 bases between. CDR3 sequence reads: CASSPPSRWRGDEQFF. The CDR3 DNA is TGTGCCAGCAGTCCCCCGTCGAGGTGGCGAGGGGATGAGCAGTTCTTC.

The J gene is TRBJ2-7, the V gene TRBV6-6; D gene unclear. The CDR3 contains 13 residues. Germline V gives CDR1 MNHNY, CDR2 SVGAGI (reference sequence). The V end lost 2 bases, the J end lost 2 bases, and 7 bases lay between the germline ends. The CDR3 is CASSYMQTYEQYF. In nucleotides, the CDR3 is TGTGCCAGCAGTTACATGCAGACCTACGAGCAGTACTTC.

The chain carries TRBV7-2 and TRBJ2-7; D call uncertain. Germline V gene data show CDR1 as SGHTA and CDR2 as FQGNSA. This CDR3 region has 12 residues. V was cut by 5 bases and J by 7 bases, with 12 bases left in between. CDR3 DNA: TGTGCCAGCAGCCCGGTTGGAGCGGAGCAGTACTTC. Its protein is CASSPVGAEQYF.